What follows are 21 T cell receptor beta chains derived from one specimen sequenced in a study of metastatic and nonmetastatic thyroid tumors (dated by TCRdb to 2018 to 2020). No patient had received any treatment before thyroid surgery. Receptors were amplified or captured by PCR. The sequencing machine was an Illumina HiSeq 4000. In TCRdb, the public reads were trimmed at Q25 with fastp and aligned with MiXCR, with productive beta chains retained. Here the sample has approximately 41,000 clones; approximately 28% occur a single time. Roughly 9.5% of the sample comes from the top ten. The source material was blood. Every receptor here comes from a male donor with papillary thyroid cancer or a benign thyroid nodule (not recorded which). Some clones in this sample may be carry-over from other donors' samples.

This clone was recorded a few times. The rearrangement joins TRBV6-1 to TRBJ1-5; TRBD1 might be the D (6 bases). Trimming cost V 9 bases and J 4 bases, with 22 bases left between them. Germline V lookup: CDR1 MNHNS, CDR2 SASEGT. There are 16 residues in the CDR3. CDR3 in amino acids: CASSELAGVGNQPQHF. The CDR3 DNA reads as TGTGCCAGTAGCGAATTAGCAGGGGTGGGAAATCAGCCCCAGCATTTT.

In this sample, this clone turned up a few times. The chain has TRBV6-1 and TRBJ1-1; 8 positions agree with TRBD1. In germline, CDR1 is MNHNS, CDR2 SASEGT. V lost 4 bases to trimming and J lost 0 bases; unmatched junction nucleotides: 10. The CDR3 runs to 17 residues. The CDR3 coding sequence is TGTGCCAGCAGTGCGGAGGACAGGGCCTTTATGAACACTGAAGCTTTCTTT. It is translated as CASSAEDRAFMNTEAFF.

This clone was counted a few times. This rearrangement joins TRBV24-1 to TRBJ2-1; D possibly uses TRBD1 or TRBD2 (5 bases each). Between the trimmed V and J ends, which lost 5 bases and 7 bases, there was a span of 8 bases. Germline-derived CDR1 and CDR2 are KGHDR and SFDVKD. The CDR3 is 12 amino acids. CDR3 protein: CATSGWGNEQFF. The CDR3 coding sequence is TGTGCCACCAGTGGCTGGGGGAATGAGCAGTTCTTC.

This clone was observed many times. The chain carries TRBV9 and TRBJ1-2, with D hard to call. Between the trimmed V and J ends, which lost 4 bases and 0 bases, there was a span of 19 bases. CDR3 length: 17 amino acids. Looked up from germline, CDR1 is SGDLS and CDR2 is YYNGEE. CDR3 nucleotide sequence: TGTGCCAGCAGCCCGCGTAGAGAGGGCCCAGCTAACTATGGCTACACCTTC. Residues: CASSPRREGPANYGYTF.

V usage is TRBV4-3 and J usage is TRBJ1-2, with D perhaps matching TRBD1 (6 bases). Trimming took off 2 bases at V and 4 bases at J, with 8 bases between the two ends. The CDR3 has 13 residues. CDR1 LGHNA and CDR2 YSLEER come from the germline V gene. The CDR3 sequence is CASSQQGSYGYTF. DNA of the CDR3: TGCGCCAGCAGCCAACAGGGGAGCTATGGCTACACCTTC.

Only a few counts were recorded for this clone. J is TRBJ2-3 and V is TRBV10-3; 13 bases are a match to TRBD2. The length of the CDR3 is 15 residues. The V and J ends lost 10 bases and 6 bases, in that order; junction bases with no gene match: 10. Germline CDR1 is ENHRY and CDR2 is SYGVKD. CDR3: CATGLAGAKADTQYF. The CDR3 nucleotides are TGTGCCACAGGACTAGCGGGAGCTAAGGCGGATACGCAGTATTTT.

In this sample, this clone turned up many times. This sequence may be a read error, since a much larger clone differs from it by one base. The sample contains more than one DNA sequence encoding this CDR3. The chain combines TRBV28 with TRBJ1-4; D unresolved. CDR1 is MDHEN and CDR2 is SYDVKM in the germline V gene. The CDR3 covers 12 residues. Trimming stripped 6 bases from V and 8 bases from J, with 10 bases between. CDR3 in amino acids: CASSLITEKLFF. The CDR3 bases are TGTGCCAGCAGCCTGATCACGGAAAAACTGTTTTTT.

The rearrangement joins TRBV30 to TRBJ1-2; no clear D gene. CDR1 GTSNPN and CDR2 SVGIG come from the germline V gene (reference sequence). CDR3 size: 12 residues. V was trimmed by 0 bases and J by 4 bases, leaving 6 bases between them. CDR3: CAWSVVIYGYTF. CDR3 bases: TGTGCCTGGAGTGTTGTTATCTATGGCTACACCTTC.

This chain uses TRBV20-1 with TRBJ2-2; tentatively, D is TRBD2 (5 bases). Germline CDR1 reads DFQATT; CDR2 reads SNEGSKA (reference sequence). V was clipped by 5 bases and J by 17 bases, with 21 bases between them. The CDR3 has 12 residues. CDR3 sequence (DNA): TGCAGTGCTCTGAATCAGGCCGGGGAGCGCTTTTTT. Amino acids: CSALNQAGERFF.

This clone was found many times. The chain links TRBV12-3 or TRBV12-4 to TRBJ2-3, with TRBD2 identical over 10 bases. CDR3 length: 15 amino acids. The trim removed 6 bases at V and 4 bases at J, leaving 7 bases unmatched. CDR3 protein: CASRAGTSVPDTQYF. The CDR3, as DNA: TGTGCCAGCAGGGCCGGGACTAGCGTTCCAGATACGCAGTATTTT.

The chain links TRBV6-1 to TRBJ2-7; TRBD1 agrees at 8 bases. V shed 6 bases, J shed 3 bases, and the junction held 4 bases outside the gene matches. Germline V gene sequence: CDR1 MNHNS, CDR2 SASEGT. This CDR3 contains 13 residues. The CDR3 loop is CASRKGQGYEQYF. DNA for the CDR3: TGTGCCAGCAGGAAAGGACAGGGCTACGAGCAGTACTTC.

The rearrangement joins TRBV24-1 to TRBJ1-2; D possibly corresponds to TRBD1 (5 bases). V was cut by 10 bases and J by 8 bases, with 16 bases left in between. The CDR3 loop spans 12 amino acids. Germline CDR1 and CDR2: KGHDR and SFDVKD. The CDR3 is CATSSGLDGYTF. CDR3 nucleotide sequence: TGTGCCACTAGTTCAGGGCTAGACGGCTACACCTTC.

This clone was found many times. This chain uses TRBV30 with TRBJ2-1; D ambiguous. V was pared by 2 bases and J by 2 bases, with 13 bases between. In germline, CDR1 is GTSNPN, CDR2 SVGIG (reference sequence). The CDR3 contains 15 residues. CDR3 region: CAWSLHSGAYNEQFF. CDR3 in DNA: TGTGCCTGGAGTTTACACTCAGGAGCCTACAATGAGCAGTTCTTC.

This clone was seen at least ten times. The chain joins TRBV6-1 to TRBJ2-5, with D maybe TRBD2 (6 bases). Trimming pared 7 bases from V and 4 bases from J, leaving 13 bases between. Per germline, CDR1 MNHNS and CDR2 SASEGT. The length of the CDR3 is 13 residues. The CDR3 DNA reads as TGTGCCAGCATCTGGGAGCGGGCAGAGACCCAGTACTTC. It translates to CASIWERAETQYF.

The chain couples TRBV12-3 or TRBV12-4 to TRBJ2-7, with 8 bases lining up with TRBD2. This CDR3 region has 15 residues. With 4 bases clipped from V and 3 bases from J, the junction kept 8 bases outside the gene matches. DNA for the CDR3: TGTGCCAGCAGTTCCGTTCTAGCGGGCCTCTACGAGCAGTACTTC. This translates into CASSSVLAGLYEQYF.

Within the sample, this clone is medium-sized. The rearrangement uses TRBV30 and TRBJ1-3, with D possibly being TRBD1 (6 bases). Germline V gene data show CDR1 as GTSNPN and CDR2 as SVGIG (reference sequence). The CDR3 extends over 13 amino acids. Trimming cost V 6 bases and J 0 bases, with 9 bases left between them. Written as DNA, the CDR3 is TGTGCCTGCAGGACAGACTCTGGAAACACCATATATTTT. Translating gives CACRTDSGNTIYF. The full variable domain, with the rest looked up from reference TRBV30 and TRBJ1-3, is SQTIHQWPATLVQPVGSPLSLECTVEGTSNPNLYWYRQAAGRGLQLLFYSVGIGQISSEVPQNLSASRPQDRQFILSSKKLLLSDSGFYLCACRTDSGNTIYFGEGSWLTVV.

Ten or more counts support this clone. The genes are TRBV3-1 and TRBJ2-2; D is perhaps TRBD2 (7 bases). CDR1 is LGHDT, CDR2 YNNKEL, per germline (reference sequence). V lost 0 bases to trimming and J lost 5 bases, with 16 bases between them. The CDR3 is made up of 17 amino acids. The CDR3 bases are TGTGCCAGCAGCCAAGAGTCCGCGGGGGCGGGGACCGGGGAGCTGTTTTTT. Encoded protein: CASSQESAGAGTGELFF.

Ten or more counts support this clone. Other DNA sequences in the sample encode the same CDR3. This chain links TRBV27 with TRBJ1-1, with a tentative D call TRBD1 (6 bases). V lost 8 bases, J lost 1 base, and 20 bases lay in between. The CDR3 contains 16 residues. Looked up from germline, CDR1 is MNHEY and CDR2 is SMNVEV (reference sequence). The CDR3 nucleotides are TGTGCCAGCCGGGGGCACGAGGGGAGGACGAACACTGAAGCTTTCTTT. Its protein product is CASRGHEGRTNTEAFF.

This clone was seen repeatedly, ten times or more. This sequence joins TRBV5-8 and TRBJ1-3; TRBD1 might be the D (6 bases). V lost 5 bases and J 7 bases, leaving 22 bases between the germline ends. CDR3 length: 16 amino acids. CDR1 is SGHTS, CDR2 YDEGEE, per germline. The CDR3 bases are TGTGCCAGCAGTCCCAAGGGGGACGCATTTGCGAACACCATATATTTT. This gives the protein CASSPKGDAFANTIYF.

The V gene is TRBV27, the J gene TRBJ2-1; D might be TRBD2 (7 bases). Germline V lookup: CDR1 MNHEY, CDR2 SMNVEV (reference sequence). V was cut by 3 bases and J by 3 bases, with 12 bases left in between. The CDR3 extends over 15 amino acids. The CDR3 DNA reads TGTGCCAGCAGTTTTAAGGGGGGGTTCTACAATGAGCAGTTCTTC. Translation gives CASSFKGGFYNEQFF.

The chain carries TRBV9 and TRBJ2-3; D gene ambiguous. Germline values: CDR1 SGDLS, CDR2 YYNGEE. V lost 0 bases and J 2 bases, leaving 7 bases between the germline ends. This CDR3 has 14 residues. The CDR3 region has the DNA TGTGCCAGCAGCGTAGTCTCTACCACAGATACGCAGTATTTT. Its translation is CASSVVSTTDTQYF.